The 19 T cell receptor beta chains listed next were all sequenced from one sample in a study of blood T cell repertoires in COVID-19. Only in-frame clones appear in the TCRdb table, and some are missing; sequencing was by immunoSEQ multiplex PCR. The sample shows under 300,000 clones, around 90% of them seen only once. Sequenced input: PBMCs or T cells enriched from blood (not recorded which). The receptors stem from a woman in her 30s who had recovered from COVID-19.

This clone was seen only a few times. The V gene is TRBV27, the J gene TRBJ1-1, with TRBD1 matching over 7 bases. The CDR3 covers 14 residues. The V gene end was trimmed by 9 bases and the J gene end by 1 base; junction bases not matched to a gene: 8. Germline V gives CDR1 MNHEY, CDR2 SMNVEV (reference sequence). This CDR3 reads CASTATGTNTEAFF. CDR3 bases: TGTGCCAGTACTGCGACAGGGACGAACACTGAAGCTTTCTTT.

The gene calls are TRBV19 and TRBJ2-7; 7 nucleotides line up with TRBD2. In germline, CDR1 is LNHDA, CDR2 SQIVND (reference sequence). After removal of 4 bases from V and 0 bases from J, the junction contained 6 bases not matched to a gene. This CDR3 contains 15 residues. Here the CDR3 reads CASSRELAFSYEQYF. The CDR3 DNA is TGTGCCAGTAGTAGGGAACTAGCGTTCTCCTACGAGCAGTACTTC.

V and J are TRBV19 and TRBJ2-6, with D unresolved. Trimming removed 1 base from V and 0 bases from J, with 10 bases in between. CDR1 and CDR2 from the germline V gene are LNHDA and SQIVND (reference sequence). The CDR3 totals 17 residues. Here the CDR3 reads CASSIGVVPSGANVLTF. The CDR3 DNA follows: TGTGCCAGTAGTATAGGCGTGGTCCCCTCTGGGGCCAACGTCCTGACTTTC.

Regarding this clone: The sample holds other DNA sequences that translate to the same CDR3. The chain uses TRBV7-3 and TRBJ2-3; the D is unclear. Germline V CDR1 and CDR2: SGHTA, FQGTGA. The V and J ends lost 4 bases and 0 bases respectively, with 14 bases between them. The CDR3 sequence is 16 residues long. CDR3: CASSSNSRSSTDTQYF. In DNA form, the CDR3 reads TGTGCCAGCAGCTCCAATTCTAGGTCTAGCACAGATACGCAGTATTTT.

J is TRBJ2-1 and V is TRBV14; possibly TRBD2 for D (7 bases). Per the germline V gene, CDR1 is SGHDN and CDR2 is FVKESK. V lost 1 base, J lost 8 bases, and 12 bases lay in between. This CDR3 region has 14 residues. The CDR3 bases are TGTGCCAGCAGCCAAGGGGGGGGGCTGCATGAGCAGTTCTTC. Translating gives CASSQGGGLHEQFF. The full variable domain, completed using reference TRBV14 and TRBJ2-1, is EAGVTQFPSHSVIEKGQTVTLRCDPISGHDNLYWYRRVMGKEIKFLLHFVKESKQDESGMPNNRFLAERTGGTYSTLKVQPAELEDSGVYFCASSQGGGLHEQFFGPGTRLTVL.

The V and J genes are TRBV3-1 (or the pseudogene TRBV3-2) and TRBJ1-2, with D uncertain. The V gene lost 2 bases and the J gene lost 7 bases, with 11 bases spanning the gap. CDR3 length: 13 amino acids. Germline lookup yields CDR1 LGHDT and CDR2 YNNKEL (reference sequence). In nucleotides, the CDR3 is TGTGCCAGCAGCCAAATAGAGGTCGGTGGCTACACCTTC. Protein: CASSQIEVGGYTF.

This clone showed up just once. J is TRBJ2-7 and V is TRBV12-3 or TRBV12-4, with D hard to call. The CDR3 extends over 12 amino acids. Trimming removed 5 bases at V and 3 bases at J, with 8 bases between. The CDR3 region has the DNA TGTGCCAGCAGTATCAACAGCTACGAGCAGTACTTC. As protein: CASSINSYEQYF.

This clone appeared a single time. The genes are TRBV2 and TRBJ1-1; the match to TRBD1 covers 9 bases. The CDR3 is made up of 16 amino acids. Trimming removed 6 bases from V and 3 bases from J; junction bases left unmatched: 11. Germline V gene data show CDR1 as SNHLY and CDR2 as FYNNEI. CDR3 loop: CASSPGQGFYDTEAFF. CDR3 nucleotide sequence: TGTGCCAGCAGCCCGGGACAGGGCTTTTACGACACTGAAGCTTTCTTT.

The CDR3 DNA reads as TGCGCCAGCAGCTTGGTTGGACCTCTGCGGGACAATGAGCAGTTCTTC. Translated: CASSLVGPLRDNEQFF. This chain connects TRBV5-1 to TRBJ2-1, with a tentative D call TRBD2 (5 bases). CDR3 length equals 16 residues. Per germline, CDR1 SGHRS and CDR2 YFSETQ. V dropped 0 bases and J dropped 5 bases, with 15 bases sitting between them.

The gene calls are TRBV2 and TRBJ1-5; D is undetermined. The V end lost 9 bases, the J end lost 7 bases, and 16 bases lay between the germline ends. This CDR3 has 13 residues. Germline V gives CDR1 SNHLY, CDR2 FYNNEI. The CDR3 is CASQRETDQPQHF. CDR3 nucleotides: TGTGCCAGTCAACGGGAAACGGACCAGCCCCAGCATTTT.

On this clone itself: Other nucleotide sequences from this sample produce the same CDR3. The V gene is TRBV28, the J gene TRBJ1-2; possibly TRBD1 for D (5 bases). Trimming stripped 2 bases from V and 2 bases from J, with 9 bases between. This CDR3 is built from 14 residues. Per germline, CDR1 MDHEN and CDR2 SYDVKM. The chain's CDR3 is CASSLAGENYGYTF. CDR3 DNA sequence: TGTGCCAGCAGTTTAGCGGGGGAGAACTATGGCTACACCTTC.

The rearrangement joins TRBV5-1 to TRBJ1-1; TRBD1 is a possible D gene (5 bases). The CDR3 contains 14 residues. V was shortened by 1 base and J by 6 bases, with 13 bases between the two germline ends. CDR1 SGHRS and CDR2 YFSETQ come from the germline V gene. The CDR3 DNA follows: TGCGCCAGCAGCTTGACGGCGGGGGTATCTGAAGCTTTCTTT. This sequence encodes CASSLTAGVSEAFF.

The chain joins TRBV3-1 (or the pseudogene TRBV3-2) to TRBJ2-3, with 7 bases aligning to TRBD2. V was clipped by 1 base and J by 4 bases; unmatched bases: 17. In germline, CDR1 is LGHDT, CDR2 YNNKEL (reference sequence). This CDR3 has 19 amino acids. Here the CDR3 reads CASSQVGGGTTRTADTQYF. DNA for the CDR3: TGTGCCAGCAGCCAAGTAGGTGGTGGGACTACCCGGACGGCAGATACGCAGTATTTT.

The rearrangement uses TRBV28 and TRBJ1-2; 7 bases agree with TRBD1. The CDR3 loop spans 13 amino acids. Germline-derived CDR1 and CDR2 are MDHEN and SYDVKM. V lost 10 bases to trimming and J lost 7 bases; unmatched junction nucleotides: 12. The chain's CDR3 is CATTRGGGFGYTF. The CDR3 DNA is TGTGCCACTACGAGAGGGGGCGGTTTTGGCTACACCTTC.

The genes are TRBV28 and TRBJ2-7, with D perhaps TRBD1 (6 bases). V was pared by 4 bases and J by 3 bases, with 16 bases between. The CDR3 has 15 amino acids. Germline V gene lookup returns CDR1 MDHEN and CDR2 SYDVKM. The CDR3 coding sequence is TGTGCCAGCAGTTCTCCAGGGGCCCTCAGCTACGAGCAGTACTTC. Translation: CASSSPGALSYEQYF.

This chain uses TRBV24-1 with TRBJ2-3; 7 bases map to TRBD1. Germline-derived CDR1 and CDR2 are KGHDR and SFDVKD. Trimming took 3 bases from V and 5 from J; bases not matched to a gene: 7. The CDR3 is 15 amino acids. The CDR3 DNA reads TGTGCCACCAGTGATCCCAGGGGGTCAGGAGATACGCAGTATTTT. It encodes CATSDPRGSGDTQYF.

The chain combines TRBV28 with TRBJ1-5; 8 bases match TRBD1. This CDR3 has 16 residues. Germline V gene lookup returns CDR1 MDHEN and CDR2 SYDVKM. V gave up 2 bases and J gave up 4 bases; unmatched junction bases: 7. This CDR3 is CASSLTGTGWNQPQHF. The DNA of the CDR3 is TGTGCCAGCAGTTTAACGGGGACAGGTTGGAATCAGCCCCAGCATTTT.

This chain links TRBV28 with TRBJ1-2; D perhaps matches TRBD1 (6 bases). The V end lost 10 bases, the J end lost 6 bases, and 15 bases lay between the germline ends. The length of the CDR3 is 12 residues. Germline V lookup: CDR1 MDHEN, CDR2 SYDVKM. The CDR3 loop reads CATQIRGHGYTF. The CDR3 DNA reads TGTGCCACCCAGATCAGGGGACATGGCTACACCTTC.

The chain recombines TRBV11-1 with TRBJ1-1; 7 positions agree with TRBD1. With 2 bases clipped from V and 10 bases from J, the junction kept 7 bases outside the gene matches. The CDR3 sequence is 13 residues long. CDR1 is SGHAT, CDR2 FQDESV, per germline (reference sequence). The CDR3 DNA is TGTGCCAGCAGCTTATTAACAGGGGCTCGAGCTTTCTTT. This sequence encodes CASSLLTGARAFF.